A selection of T cell receptor beta chains follows, all from one sample in a study of blood T cell repertoires in COVID-19. Some clones are missing from TCRdb's copy, which holds only in-frame ones; the method was immunoSEQ multiplex PCR. The sample yields over 150,000 clones, roughly 82% seen once. Material: peripheral blood. All receptors come from a human donor in a cohort sampled during active COVID-19. The CDR3 runs from the conserved cysteine through the conserved F or W. Fields, in order: D gene, J gene, clone size, V gene, CDR3 DNA, CDR3 protein. The D gene is left open where the match is weak. Where a row states a size, it is once, few, many or the class of an expanded clone; other rows omit it.

TRBD2,TRBJ2-7,few,TRBV27,TGTGCCAGCAGTGCGGGGGGTGGGTACGAGCAGTACTTC,CASSAGGGYEQYF
TRBD1,TRBJ1-5,-,TRBV18,TGTGCCAGCTCACTACAGGGGGCTTATGGCAATCAGCCCCAGCATTTT,CASSLQGAYGNQPQHF
-,TRBJ1-1,once,TRBV19,TGTGCCAGTAGGGACTCCAGGGGACCGGGCACTGAAGCTTTCTTT,CASRDSRGPGTEAFF
TRBD1,TRBJ2-2,-,TRBV15,TGTGCCACCAGCGGACAGGGAAGATGGGCAGCTACGAACACCGGGGAGCTGTTTTTT,CATSGQGRWAATNTGELFF
TRBD1,TRBJ1-2,-,TRBV6-6,TGTGCCAGCAGTCCGGGACAGGCTTCTCCGACTAACTATGGCTACACCTTC,CASSPGQASPTNYGYTF
TRBD1,TRBJ2-3,-,TRBV4-1,TGCGCCAGCAGCCAAATGGACAGGGGGCAGGATACGCAGTATTTT,CASSQMDRGQDTQYF
TRBD2,TRBJ2-7,-,TRBV5-6,TGTGCCAGCAGCCCCACCCTAGCGGGCCACTACGAGCAGTACTTC,CASSPTLAGHYEQYF
TRBD1,TRBJ1-3,-,TRBV18,TGTGCCAGCTCACCCGACAGGGCGACTGGAAACACCATATATTTT,CASSPDRATGNTIYF
TRBD2,TRBJ2-7,few,TRBV5-1,TGCGCCAGCAGCTTGGCGGGAGGTGCAGAGCAGTACTTC,CASSLAGGAEQYF
-,TRBJ1-3,-,TRBV18,TGTGCCAGCTCTCCGGACAGTCTCTCTGGAAACACCATATATTTT,CASSPDSLSGNTIYF
-,TRBJ1-2,few,TRBV19,TGTGCCAGTACGGCCCGAGGATACTATGGCTACACCTTC,CASTARGYYGYTF
-,TRBJ2-7,-,TRBV27,TGTGCCAGCAGTTCGCCCTTACGGACTAAATACGAGCAGTACTTC,CASSSPLRTKYEQYF
TRBD1,TRBJ2-5,-,TRBV5-1,TGCGCCAGCAGCTTGGCAGGACAGGGCCAAGAGACCCAGTACTTC,CASSLAGQGQETQYF
TRBD2,TRBJ2-1,-,TRBV3-1/TRBV3-2,TGTGCCAGCAGCAAACTTACTAGCGGGAAGGACAATGAGCAGTTCTTC,CASSKLTSGKDNEQFF
-,TRBJ1-6,-,TRBV6-6,TGTGCCAGCAGTTACTCCCGGGAAAATAATTCACCCCTCCACTTT,CASSYSRENNSPLHF
TRBD1,TRBJ1-4,-,TRBV4-1,TGCGCCAGCAGCCAAGGCAGCAGGGGGACTAATGAAAAACTGTTTTTT,CASSQGSRGTNEKLFF
-,TRBJ1-1,-,TRBV7-2,TGTGCCAGCAGCTTCCGGGGGGGGAACACTGAAGCTTTCTTT,CASSFRGGNTEAFF
TRBD2,TRBJ2-1,-,TRBV7-8,TGTGCCAGCAGCAATTCCGGGACTAGGGTTTCCTACAATGAGCAGTTCTTC,CASSNSGTRVSYNEQFF
TRBD1,TRBJ2-7,-,TRBV12-5,TGTGCTAGTGCCCCTTTGGGACAGCTAAGCTCCTACGAGCAGTACTTC,CASAPLGQLSSYEQYF
TRBD2,TRBJ2-3,-,TRBV28,TGTGCCAGCAGTTTAGGGGGAGTAGCGGGAAGCACAGATACGCAGTATTTT,CASSLGGVAGSTDTQYF
-,TRBJ2-1,-,TRBV5-1,TGCGCCAGCAGCCGGGATTACAATGAGCAGTTCTTC,CASSRDYNEQFF
TRBD1,TRBJ2-5,-,TRBV2,TGTGCCAGCCTGACAGGGGGGGGCCAAGAGACCCAGTACTTC,CASLTGGGQETQYF
-,TRBJ2-2,-,TRBV28,TGTGCCAGCGCCCTCGGGGGAGCCACCGGGGAGCTGTTTTTT,CASALGGATGELFF
-,TRBJ2-5,-,TRBV18,TGTGCCAGCTCAAGACAGGAACAGACCCAGTACTTC,CASSRQEQTQYF
TRBD2,TRBJ2-7,-,TRBV11-2,TGTGCCAGCAGCTTAACGACCGGGGGGGAGCAGTACTTC,CASSLTTGGEQYF
TRBD1,TRBJ2-7,-,TRBV7-9,TGTGCCAGCGCTTTCACGACAGGGCTGTCTTTTGAGCAGTACTTC,CASAFTTGLSFEQYF
TRBD2,TRBJ2-3,-,TRBV11-1,TGTGCCAGCAGCTTGGGCGGGAGGGCCGCAGATACGCAGTATTTT,CASSLGGRAADTQYF
-,TRBJ2-2,-,TRBV28,TGTGCCAGCAGTCTCCTCACCGGGGAGCTGTTTTTT,CASSLLTGELFF
-,TRBJ1-2,-,TRBV10-3,TGTGCCATCAGTGAGGTCGGGGAGACCTATGGCTACACCTTC,CAISEVGETYGYTF
TRBD2,TRBJ2-5,-,TRBV30,TGTGCCTGGAGGGTCCCGGGGGGAGGGGAGACCCAGTACTTC,CAWRVPGGGETQYF
TRBD2,TRBJ2-7,once,TRBV7-2,TGTGCCAGCAGCTTATCTCCTAGCGGGCTATACGAGCAGTACTTC,CASSLSPSGLYEQYF
TRBD2,TRBJ2-3,-,TRBV19,TGTGCCAGTAGTCCGGGACTAGCGGGAAATACGCAGTATTTT,CASSPGLAGNTQYF
-,TRBJ1-5,-,TRBV4-2,TGTGCCAGCAGCGAAGACCCCCGGGGTCAGCCCCAGCATTTT,CASSEDPRGQPQHF
TRBD2,TRBJ2-2,-,TRBV10-3,TGTGCCACCACAGCGGGGGCCCTGAGGACCGGGGAGCTGTTTTTT,CATTAGALRTGELFF
-,TRBJ1-4,-,TRBV20-1,TGCAGTGCTAGTATCAGGGCTGAAGGCGAAAAACTGTTTTTT,CSASIRAEGEKLFF
TRBD1,TRBJ2-2,-,TRBV28,TGTGCCAGCAGTCCCAGGGGACAGGGCCGGACCGGGGAGCTGTTTTTT,CASSPRGQGRTGELFF
TRBD1,TRBJ1-6,few,TRBV19,TGTGCCAGTACCCCGGACAGGATCTATAATTCACCCCTCCACTTT,CASTPDRIYNSPLHF
-,TRBJ1-3,-,TRBV6-1,TGTGCCAGCAGTGAACACGTGAAGCTCCTCTCTGGAAACACCATATATTTT,CASSEHVKLLSGNTIYF
-,TRBJ1-5,-,TRBV18,TGTGCCAGCTCACCCCAGGGGCCGGGGGGAAGCAATCAGCCCCAGCATTTT,CASSPQGPGGSNQPQHF
TRBD2,TRBJ2-1,few,TRBV5-1,TGCGCCAGCAGCTTTACGGGAGGATCTCACAATGAGCAGTTCTTC,CASSFTGGSHNEQFF
-,TRBJ2-2,-,TRBV11-2,TGTGCCAGCAGCTTAGCACTATTCACCGGGGAGCTGTTTTTT,CASSLALFTGELFF
TRBD2,TRBJ2-3,-,TRBV13,TGTGCCAGCAGCCTCAGACTAGCGGGATACACAGATACGCAGTATTTT,CASSLRLAGYTDTQYF
-,TRBJ2-7,-,TRBV5-1,TGCGCCAGCAGCTTGTTGGCTAGCTCTACCTACGAGCAGTACTTC,CASSLLASSTYEQYF
-,TRBJ2-3,-,TRBV18,TGTGCCAGCTCATTCAGCTCAGGGCCAGATACGCAGTATTTT,CASSFSSGPDTQYF
TRBD2,TRBJ2-1,-,TRBV6-4,TGTGCCAGCAGTGACCCAATCCAAAATTCTAGCGGGAGGGTAGACAATGAGCAGTTCTTC,CASSDPIQNSSGRVDNEQFF
TRBD1,TRBJ1-5,-,TRBV2,TGTGCCAGCAGTGAGGGACAGTCAGGCAATCAGCCCCAGCATTTT,CASSEGQSGNQPQHF
TRBD1,TRBJ2-1,few,TRBV9,TGTGCCAGCAGCGTAGGAGTCGGGACAGGGGGCTACGGCGAGCAGTTCTTC,CASSVGVGTGGYGEQFF
-,TRBJ1-2,-,TRBV28,TGTGCCAGCAGTTCCAACAATCAATATGGCTACACCTTC,CASSSNNQYGYTF
TRBD1,TRBJ1-1,once,TRBV3-1/TRBV3-2,TGTGCCAGCAGCCACGGGCAGGGGGCGACTGAAGCTTTCTTT,CASSHGQGATEAFF
TRBD1,TRBJ1-4,-,TRBV7-2,TGTGCCAGCAGCTTAGATGGGGGGACAGGGGGCGAAAAACTGTTTTTT,CASSLDGGTGGEKLFF
-,TRBJ2-7,-,TRBV6-5,TGTGCCAGCAGGTACACAGTTTCCTCCTACGAGCAGTACTTC,CASRYTVSSYEQYF
-,TRBJ2-7,few,TRBV7-9,TGTGCCAGCAGCTCAGGCCTGGAGGGAGGCGAGCAGTACTTC,CASSSGLEGGEQYF
TRBD2,TRBJ2-2,-,TRBV28,TGTGCCAGCAGTACCGACCCGCTAGCGGGTGCGACCACCGGGGAGCTGTTTTTT,CASSTDPLAGATTGELFF
-,TRBJ1-5,-,TRBV24-1,TGTGCCACCCAAGGCCAGGGGTACAATCAGCCCCAGCATTTT,CATQGQGYNQPQHF
-,TRBJ2-5,-,TRBV5-1,TGCGCCAGCAGCACGGCCCCGCGGGAGACCCAGTACTTC,CASSTAPRETQYF
-,TRBJ1-6,-,TRBV3-1/TRBV3-2,TGTGCCAGCAGTCCAGGGCAATATAATTCACCCCTCCACTTT,CASSPGQYNSPLHF